This T cell receptor beta chain was profiled in a study of shared clonotypes between healthy human individuals. The CDR3 is made up of 16 amino acids. Sequencing used immunoSEQ multiplex PCR; TCRdb keeps in-frame clones, though not all of them. Here the sample spans about 460,000 clones, more than 70% being singletons. The chain joins TRBV21-1 to TRBJ1-1; the D segment call TRBD1 is taken from the table without a DNA check. TRBV21-1 is designated a pseudogene. The material sequenced was PBMCs. The TCR was taken from a woman in her 40s in good health. Some clones in this sample may be carry-over from other donors' samples. DNA for the CDR3: TGTGCCAGCAGCAAACCCAATGACAGGGACATTACTGAAGCTTTCTTT. Protein product: CASSKPNDRDITEAFF.